These 12 T cell receptor beta chains were all obtained from the same sample, sequenced in a study of blood T cell repertoires in COVID-19. The repertoire was sequenced with immunoSEQ multiplex PCR; TCRdb's copy has only in-frame clones and lacks some. The sample contains approximately 71,000 clones, roughly 82% of which appear only once. What was sequenced was peripheral blood. These receptors came from an elderly woman with acute or convalescent COVID-19.

The chain combines TRBV27 with TRBJ1-1, with 7 nucleotides matching TRBD1. The CDR3 is 20 amino acids. The V gene end was trimmed by 3 bases and the J gene end by 2 bases; junction bases not matched to a gene: 21. Germline V gene lookup returns CDR1 MNHEY and CDR2 SMNVEV (reference sequence). CDR3: CASSLFSPAPGQIINTEAFF. CDR3 bases: TGTGCCAGCAGTTTGTTTTCCCCGGCGCCGGGACAGATAATTAACACTGAAGCTTTCTTT.

V is TRBV10-1 and J is TRBJ1-3, with D hard to call. The CDR3 is made up of 12 amino acids. Trimming stripped 5 bases from V and 13 bases from J, with 15 bases between. Germline V gives CDR1 WNHNN, CDR2 SYGVQD (reference sequence). The CDR3 nucleotides are TGCGCCAGCAGTCATCCTCAAGATCGGATATATTTT. Translated, it gives CASSHPQDRIYF.

The rearrangement joins TRBV29-1 to TRBJ2-2, with a weak D call TRBD2 (6 bases). CDR3 length: 15 residues. V was pared by 2 bases and J by 5 bases, with 15 bases between. Germline CDR1 reads SQVTM; CDR2 reads ANQGSEA. CDR3 nucleotide sequence: TGCAGCGTTGAAAAGCAGGCACGGGGGACCGGGGAGCTGTTTTTT. This sequence encodes CSVEKQARGTGELFF.

The rearrangement uses TRBV12-3 or TRBV12-4 and TRBJ2-7; no firm D call. The V end was cut by 4 bases, the J end by 3 bases, with 7 bases between. The CDR3 covers 12 residues. Here the CDR3 DNA reads TGTGCCAGCAGTTCTAGGTACTACGAGCAGTACTTC. This translates into CASSSRYYEQYF.

This rearrangement joins TRBV6-6 to TRBJ2-7; D possibly corresponds to TRBD1 (5 bases). Trimming took off 4 bases at V and 3 bases at J, with 7 bases between the two ends. Germline-derived CDR1 and CDR2 are MNHNY and SVGAGI (reference sequence). The length of the CDR3 is 12 residues. CDR3 sequence (DNA): TGTGCCAGCAGTTCGCAGGGCTACGAGCAGTACTTC. Translated: CASSSQGYEQYF.

The chain combines TRBV25-1 with TRBJ2-2, with 9 positions matching TRBD1. Germline V gives CDR1 MGHDK, CDR2 SYGVNS. V shed 7 bases, J shed 9 bases, and the junction held 6 bases outside the gene matches. This CDR3 is built from 13 residues. CDR3 sequence reads: CASKQGARRELFF. The CDR3 bases are TGTGCCAGCAAACAGGGGGCGCGTCGGGAGCTGTTTTTT.

This clone has only one observation. The chain joins TRBV27 to TRBJ2-7; 13 nucleotides align to TRBD2. The trim removed 3 bases at V and 2 bases at J, leaving 4 bases unmatched. The CDR3 consists of 16 residues. Germline V gene lookup returns CDR1 MNHEY and CDR2 SMNVEV (reference sequence). The CDR3 region has the DNA TGTGCCAGCAGTTTCCCCGGGACTAGCGGGACCTACGAGCAGTACTTC. It encodes CASSFPGTSGTYEQYF.

This clone came up a few times. In DNA, the CDR3 is TGCGCCAGCAGCTCAGCTAGCGGGAGTAAACTCTTGAGCTCCTACAATGAGCAGTTCTTC. Amino acid sequence: CASSSASGSKLLSSYNEQFF. The chain is built from TRBV5-1 and TRBJ2-1; 10 bases agree with TRBD2. The junction had 15 bases not matched to a gene; V was cut back by 3 bases and J by 0 bases. Per germline, CDR1 SGHRS and CDR2 YFSETQ. The CDR3 is 20 residues long.

This rearrangement joins TRBV19 to TRBJ2-3, with 7 bases matching TRBD1. CDR1 LNHDA and CDR2 SQIVND come from the germline V gene (reference sequence). After removal of 10 bases from V and 2 bases from J, the junction contained 6 bases not matched to a gene. CDR3 size: 13 residues. CDR3 protein: CATAQGNTDTQYF. The CDR3 DNA follows: TGTGCCACCGCACAGGGGAACACAGATACGCAGTATTTT. Together with reference TRBV19 and TRBJ2-3, the CDR3 gives the full variable domain: DGGITQSPKYLFRKEGQNVTLSCEQNLNHDAMYWYRQDPGQGLRLIYYSQIVNDFQKGDIAEGYSVSREKKESFPLTVTSAQKNPTAFYLCATAQGNTDTQYFGPGTRLTVL.

The chain has TRBV5-6 and TRBJ1-2; 7 bases line up with TRBD1. The CDR3 contains 15 residues. The germline CDR1 and CDR2 sequences are SGHDT and YYEEEE. V was clipped by 4 bases and J by 2 bases; unmatched bases: 8. The CDR3 nucleotides read TGTGCCAGCAGCGTGGACAGGCTGTGGAACTATGGCTACACCTTC. Its translation is CASSVDRLWNYGYTF.

This rearrangement joins TRBV5-1 to TRBJ2-7, with D perhaps matching TRBD1 (5 bases). Germline V CDR1 and CDR2: SGHRS, YFSETQ. This CDR3 contains 14 residues. Trimming took 5 bases from V and 9 from J, leaving 21 bases between them. The CDR3 loop is CASSRVTGVQGQYF. DNA of the CDR3: TGCGCCAGCAGTCGGGTTACAGGAGTCCAGGGGCAGTACTTC.

This clone was recorded once. The gene calls are TRBV19 and TRBJ2-4; unclear D gene. This CDR3 contains 13 residues. Trimming removed 5 bases from V and 2 bases from J, with 7 bases in between. Germline V CDR1 and CDR2: LNHDA, SQIVND (reference sequence). CDR3 region: CASSPRTKNIQYF. Here the CDR3 DNA reads TGTGCCAGTAGTCCCCGTACCAAAAACATTCAGTACTTC.